Presented here are 17 T cell receptor beta chains from one specimen sequenced in a study of cytomegalovirus exposure and HLA in healthy donors. This PCR relied on a set of 60 Vbeta primers and 13 Jbeta primers. The table came from immunoSEQ multiplex PCR; TCRdb's copy has only in-frame clones and leaves some out. The table has under 200,000 clones, approximately 90% seen once; the top ten hold 0.7% to 1%. The sample taken for sequencing was PBMCs. These receptor sequences come from a woman in her thirties in good health and CMV-seronegative.

The CDR3 DNA reads as TGTGCCAGCAGCTCGAGACTAGCGGGGGGCACCGGGGAGCTGTTTTTT. As protein: CASSSRLAGGTGELFF. V and J are TRBV11-2 and TRBJ2-2; 13 bases match TRBD2. Germline V CDR1 and CDR2: SGHAT, FQNNGV. Trimming cost V 4 bases and J 4 bases; bases outside gene matches: 3. This CDR3 spans 16 amino acids.

The rearrangement links TRBV27 to TRBJ2-2, with 8 bases identical to TRBD1. V was clipped by 4 bases and J by 15 bases; unmatched bases: 7. Germline V CDR1 and CDR2: MNHEY, SMNVEV (reference sequence). The CDR3 has 12 residues. This CDR3 reads CASSSWTGLVFF. The CDR3 region has the DNA TGTGCCAGCAGTTCCTGGACAGGGCTTGTGTTTTTT.

A remark on this clone: The same CDR3 arises from other DNA sequences in this sample as well. The gene calls are TRBV6-5 and TRBJ1-4; 9 positions match TRBD1. This CDR3 has 14 amino acids. V shed 4 bases, J shed 8 bases, and the junction held 5 bases outside the gene matches. Per germline, CDR1 MNHEY and CDR2 SVGAGI. CDR3 sequence: CASSSGQGGEKLFF. The CDR3 DNA is TGTGCCAGCAGTTCGGGACAGGGTGGAGAAAAACTGTTTTTT.

The chain carries TRBV19 and TRBJ2-7; 14 bases agree with TRBD2. Per the germline V gene, CDR1 is LNHDA and CDR2 is SQIVND (reference sequence). V shed 5 bases, J shed 5 bases, and the junction held 23 bases outside the gene matches. This CDR3 has 21 amino acids. The CDR3 is CASSRGGPGLAGAALDDEQYF. The CDR3 region has the DNA TGTGCCAGTAGTCGGGGGGGGCCGGGACTAGCGGGAGCCGCCCTGGACGACGAGCAGTACTTC. Full variable domain (rest looked up from reference TRBV19 and TRBJ2-7): DGGITQSPKYLFRKEGQNVTLSCEQNLNHDAMYWYRQDPGQGLRLIYYSQIVNDFQKGDIAEGYSVSREKKESFPLTVTSAQKNPTAFYLCASSRGGPGLAGAALDDEQYFGPGTRLTVT.

This chain uses TRBV25-1 with TRBJ2-3; the D is unclear. This CDR3 has 11 amino acids. Germline V lookup: CDR1 MGHDK, CDR2 SYGVNS. The V end was cut by 5 bases, the J end by 5 bases, with 5 bases between. For the CDR3, the DNA is TGTGCCAGCAGTCGACTAGATACGCAGTATTTT. It codes for CASSRLDTQYF.

This clone was found once. The rearrangement uses TRBV7-9 and TRBJ2-5; 7 bases map to TRBD1. With 1 base clipped from V and 2 bases from J, the junction kept 7 bases outside the gene matches. Germline V CDR1 and CDR2: SEHNR, FQNEAQ (reference sequence). The CDR3 has 16 amino acids. CDR3 loop: CASSLGDSLGQETQYF. The CDR3 DNA reads as TGTGCCAGCAGCTTAGGGGACAGTTTAGGGCAAGAGACCCAGTACTTC.

This rearrangement joins TRBV18 to TRBJ1-1; possibly TRBD1 for D (5 bases). The CDR3 runs to 18 residues. Trimming pared 5 bases from V and 2 bases from J, leaving 24 bases between. Per germline, CDR1 KGHSH and CDR2 LQKENI. DNA of the CDR3: TGTGCCAGCTCAATCGACCAGGGCCCCAGGGCTCACAACACTGAAGCTTTCTTT. It is translated as CASSIDQGPRAHNTEAFF.

CDR3 nucleotide sequence: TGCGCCAGCAGCTTGCGGGGGACTAGTTTAGATACGCAGTATTTT. Protein product: CASSLRGTSLDTQYF. J is TRBJ2-3 and V is TRBV5-1, with TRBD2 matching over 8 bases. The CDR3 runs to 15 residues. Germline values: CDR1 SGHRS, CDR2 YFSETQ. V shed 1 base and J 5 bases; nucleotides not matched to a gene: 6.

This clone was seen more than once but under ten times. The chain recombines TRBV6-5 with TRBJ1-2; TRBD1 is a possible D gene (6 bases). The CDR3 consists of 14 residues. The V gene lost 0 bases and the J gene lost 3 bases, with 8 bases spanning the gap. CDR1 is MNHEY, CDR2 SVGAGI, per germline. The CDR3 nucleotides are TGTGCCAGCAGTTACTCGACAGGATACTATGGCTACACCTTC. Amino acid sequence: CASSYSTGYYGYTF.

The V gene is TRBV28, the J gene TRBJ2-7, with D perhaps TRBD2 (5 bases). V lost 3 bases and J 3 bases, leaving 12 bases between the germline ends. CDR1 is MDHEN, CDR2 SYDVKM, per germline. CDR3 length: 14 residues. CDR3 residues: CASSFRSRDYEQYF. CDR3 in DNA: TGTGCCAGCAGTTTTCGATCTCGGGACTACGAGCAGTACTTC.

The chain has TRBV6-5 and TRBJ1-5, with D possibly matching TRBD1 (5 bases). V shed 6 bases and J shed 3 bases, with 15 bases lying between them. CDR3 length equals 15 residues. CDR1 MNHEY and CDR2 SVGAGI come from the germline V gene. DNA for the CDR3: TGTGCCAGCAGACCCAGGGTCTGGAACAATCAGCCCCAGCATTTT. It codes for CASRPRVWNNQPQHF.

This chain links TRBV27 with TRBJ2-7, with TRBD2 identical over 7 bases. The germline V gene has CDR1 MNHEY and CDR2 SMNVEV (reference sequence). Trimming at V came to 1 base and at J to 1 base, leaving 4 bases not matched to a gene. The CDR3 has 15 residues. The CDR3 spells CASSLLAGPSYEQYF. CDR3 in DNA: TGTGCCAGCAGTTTATTAGCGGGCCCATCCTACGAGCAGTACTTC.

This chain joins TRBV7-8 and TRBJ2-1; the D gene is possibly TRBD2 (7 bases). This CDR3 region has 13 residues. CDR1 SGHVS and CDR2 FQNEAQ come from the germline V gene. Trimming stripped 4 bases from V and 6 bases from J, with 10 bases between. CDR3 coding DNA: TGTGCCAGCAGCTGGGGGGGGCGCAATGAGCAGTTCTTC. Translating it yields CASSWGGRNEQFF. Together with reference TRBV7-8 and TRBJ2-1, the CDR3 gives the full variable domain: GAGVSQSPRYKVAKRGQDVALRCDPISGHVSLFWYQQALGQGPEFLTYFQNEAQLDKSGLPSDRFFAERPEGSVSTLKIQRTQQEDSAVYLCASSWGGRNEQFFGPGTRLTVL.

The J gene is TRBJ1-2, the V gene TRBV7-9, with D perhaps matching TRBD1 (6 bases). Germline V gene sequence: CDR1 SEHNR, CDR2 FQNEAQ (reference sequence). V was clipped by 8 bases and J by 4 bases, with 14 bases between them. The CDR3 runs to 13 residues. The CDR3 spells CASARGQLYGYTF. The CDR3 DNA reads TGTGCCAGCGCCCGCGGACAGCTCTATGGCTACACCTTC.

The chain uses TRBV5-1 and TRBJ1-5; TRBD1 matches 7 bases. V shed 4 bases and J 7 bases; nucleotides not matched to a gene: 8. The CDR3 spans 14 residues. Per the germline V gene, CDR1 is SGHRS and CDR2 is YFSETQ. The CDR3 reads CASSAQGLGQPQHF. The CDR3 coding sequence is TGCGCCAGCAGCGCACAGGGGCTGGGCCAGCCCCAGCATTTT. Together with reference TRBV5-1 and TRBJ1-5, the CDR3 gives the full variable domain: KAGVTQTPRYLIKTRGQQVTLSCSPISGHRSVSWYQQTPGQGLQFLFEYFSETQRNKGNFPGRFSGRQFSNSRSEMNVSTLELGDSALYLCASSAQGLGQPQHFGDGTRLSIL.

J is TRBJ1-2 and V is TRBV5-6; 12 bases agree with TRBD1. The CDR3 sequence is 17 residues long. J was trimmed by 4 bases and V by 2 bases; bases with no gene match: 9. Per germline, CDR1 SGHDT and CDR2 YYEEEE. CDR3 in DNA: TGTGCCAGCAGCTTCCGGGACAGGGGGCGTGGGGCCTATGGCTACACCTTC. It encodes CASSFRDRGRGAYGYTF.

Here the CDR3 reads CASSGRTATDTQYF. The CDR3 DNA reads as TGTGCCAGCAGCGGAAGGACTGCCACAGATACGCAGTATTTT. The V gene is TRBV7-9, the J gene TRBJ2-3, with a weak D call TRBD2 (5 bases). The CDR3 is 14 residues long. Germline V lookup: CDR1 SEHNR, CDR2 FQNEAQ (reference sequence). Trimming removed 5 bases at V and 2 bases at J, with 11 bases between. The full variable domain, with the rest looked up from reference TRBV7-9 and TRBJ2-3, is DTGVSQNPRHKITKRGQNVTFRCDPISEHNRLYWYRQTLGQGPEFLTYFQNEAQLEKSRLLSDRFSAERPKGSFSTLEIQRTEQGDSAMYLCASSGRTATDTQYFGPGTRLTVL.